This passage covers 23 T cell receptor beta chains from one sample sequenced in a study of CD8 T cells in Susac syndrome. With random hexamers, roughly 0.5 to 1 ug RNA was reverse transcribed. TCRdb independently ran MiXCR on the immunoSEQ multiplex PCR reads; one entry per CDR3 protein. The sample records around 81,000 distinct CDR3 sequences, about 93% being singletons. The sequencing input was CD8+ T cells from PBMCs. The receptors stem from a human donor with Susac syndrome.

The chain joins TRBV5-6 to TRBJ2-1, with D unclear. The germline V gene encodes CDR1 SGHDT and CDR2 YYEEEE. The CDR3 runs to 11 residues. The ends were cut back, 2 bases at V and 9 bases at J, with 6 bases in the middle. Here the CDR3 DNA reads TGTGCCAGCAGCTTCCTCGGTGAGCAGTTCTTC. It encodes CASSFLGEQFF.

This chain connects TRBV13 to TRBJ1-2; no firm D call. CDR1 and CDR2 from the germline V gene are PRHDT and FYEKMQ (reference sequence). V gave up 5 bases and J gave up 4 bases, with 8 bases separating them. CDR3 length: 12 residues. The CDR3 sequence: CASSPDPYGYTF. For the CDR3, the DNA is TGTGCCAGCAGCCCCGACCCCTATGGCTACACCTTC.

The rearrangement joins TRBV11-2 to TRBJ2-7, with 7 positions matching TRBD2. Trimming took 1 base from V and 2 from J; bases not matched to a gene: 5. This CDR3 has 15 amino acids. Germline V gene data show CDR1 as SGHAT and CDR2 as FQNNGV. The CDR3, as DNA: TGTGCCAGCAGCTTAGGTGGGGAGGGAGCCTACGAGCAGTACTTC. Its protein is CASSLGGEGAYEQYF.

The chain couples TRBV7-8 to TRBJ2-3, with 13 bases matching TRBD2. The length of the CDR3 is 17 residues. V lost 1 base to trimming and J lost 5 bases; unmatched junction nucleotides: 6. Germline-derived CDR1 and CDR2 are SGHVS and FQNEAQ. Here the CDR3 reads CASSLGGLAGSVDTQYF. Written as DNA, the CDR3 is TGTGCCAGCAGCTTAGGGGGACTAGCGGGAAGCGTAGATACGCAGTATTTT.

Written as DNA, the CDR3 is TGTGCCAGCATCCTTGGGGACAGGCCCCTCTACTACGAGCAGTACTTC. This translates into CASILGDRPLYYEQYF. The J gene is TRBJ2-7, the V gene TRBV7-7, with 8 positions matching TRBD1. This CDR3 is built from 16 residues. Trimming cost V 7 bases and J 3 bases; bases outside gene matches: 14. The germline V gene has CDR1 SSHAT and CDR2 FNYEAQ (reference sequence).

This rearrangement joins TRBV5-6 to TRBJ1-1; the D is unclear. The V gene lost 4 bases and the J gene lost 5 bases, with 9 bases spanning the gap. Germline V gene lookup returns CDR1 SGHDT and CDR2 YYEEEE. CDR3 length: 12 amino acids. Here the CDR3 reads CASSERVTEAFF. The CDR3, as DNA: TGTGCCAGCAGCGAAAGGGTTACTGAAGCTTTCTTT.

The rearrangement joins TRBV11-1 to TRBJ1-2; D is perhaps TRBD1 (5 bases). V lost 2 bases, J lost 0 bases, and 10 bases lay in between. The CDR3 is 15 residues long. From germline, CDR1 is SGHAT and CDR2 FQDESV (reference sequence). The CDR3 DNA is TGTGCCAGCAGCTTATCTGGGGACCCTAACTATGGCTACACCTTC. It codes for CASSLSGDPNYGYTF.

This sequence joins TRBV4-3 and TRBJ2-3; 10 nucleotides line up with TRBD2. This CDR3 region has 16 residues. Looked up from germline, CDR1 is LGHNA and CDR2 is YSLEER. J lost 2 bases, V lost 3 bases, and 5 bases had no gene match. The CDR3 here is CASSQGTSAYTDTQYF. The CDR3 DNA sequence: TGCGCCAGCAGCCAGGGGACTAGCGCCTACACAGATACGCAGTATTTT.

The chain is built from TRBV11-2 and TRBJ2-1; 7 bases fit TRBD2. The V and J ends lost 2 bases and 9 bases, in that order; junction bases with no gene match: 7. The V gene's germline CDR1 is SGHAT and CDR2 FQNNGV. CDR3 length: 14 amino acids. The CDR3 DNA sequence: TGTGCCAGCAGCTTATTGGGGGAGGGCCTTGAGCAGTTCTTC. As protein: CASSLLGEGLEQFF.

The CDR3, as DNA: TGTGCCAGCAGCGTAGCGGGAGGAGGCACAGATACGCAGTATTTT. Its protein product is CASSVAGGGTDTQYF. This chain links TRBV28 with TRBJ2-3, with TRBD2 matching over 10 bases. The CDR3 extends over 15 amino acids. Trimming cost V 6 bases and J 1 base; bases outside gene matches: 4. Germline V CDR1 and CDR2: MDHEN, SYDVKM.

CDR3 protein: CATIRGQADQETQYF. CDR3 bases: TGTGCCACCATAAGGGGACAGGCTGACCAAGAGACCCAGTACTTC. This rearrangement joins TRBV7-9 to TRBJ2-5; 8 bases are shared with TRBD1. V shed 10 bases and J 0 bases; nucleotides not matched to a gene: 10. CDR1 and CDR2 from the germline V gene are SEHNR and FQNEAQ (reference sequence). The CDR3 runs 15 residues.

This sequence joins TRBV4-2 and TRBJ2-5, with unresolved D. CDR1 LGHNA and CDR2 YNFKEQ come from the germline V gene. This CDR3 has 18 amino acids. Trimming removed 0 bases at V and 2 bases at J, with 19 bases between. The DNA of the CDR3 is TGTGCCAGCAGCCAAGATTCCCAGACCCTCCGGGCTCAAGAGACCCAGTACTTC. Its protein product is CASSQDSQTLRAQETQYF.

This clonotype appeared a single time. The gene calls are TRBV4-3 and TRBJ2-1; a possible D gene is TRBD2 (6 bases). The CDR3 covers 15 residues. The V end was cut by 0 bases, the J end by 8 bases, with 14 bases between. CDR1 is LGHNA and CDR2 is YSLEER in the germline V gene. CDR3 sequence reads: CASSQDAGLPYEQFF. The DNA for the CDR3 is TGCGCCAGCAGCCAAGACGCGGGACTGCCTTATGAGCAGTTCTTC.

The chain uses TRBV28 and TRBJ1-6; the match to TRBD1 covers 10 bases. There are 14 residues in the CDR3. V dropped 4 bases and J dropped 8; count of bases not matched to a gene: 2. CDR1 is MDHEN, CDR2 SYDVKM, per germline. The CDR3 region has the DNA TGTGCCAGCAGTTCTGGGACAGGGGATTCACCCCTCCACTTT. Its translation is CASSSGTGDSPLHF.

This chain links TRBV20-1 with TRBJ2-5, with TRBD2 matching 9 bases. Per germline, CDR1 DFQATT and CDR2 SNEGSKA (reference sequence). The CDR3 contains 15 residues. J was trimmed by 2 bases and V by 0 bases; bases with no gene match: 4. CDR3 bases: TGCAGTGCTAGAGATGTAGCGGGGGTACAAGAGACCCAGTACTTC. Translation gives CSARDVAGVQETQYF.

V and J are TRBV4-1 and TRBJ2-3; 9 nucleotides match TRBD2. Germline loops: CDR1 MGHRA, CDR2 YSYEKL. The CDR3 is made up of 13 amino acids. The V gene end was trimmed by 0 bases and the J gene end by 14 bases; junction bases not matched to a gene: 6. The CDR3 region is CASSQEPSGGTYF. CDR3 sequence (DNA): TGCGCCAGCAGCCAAGAACCCAGCGGGGGGACGTATTTT.

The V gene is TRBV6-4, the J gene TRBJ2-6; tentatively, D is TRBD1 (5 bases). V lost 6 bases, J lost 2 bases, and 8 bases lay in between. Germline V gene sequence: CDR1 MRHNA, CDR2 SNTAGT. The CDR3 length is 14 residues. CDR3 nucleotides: TGTGCCAGCAGCAGGGTTGCTGGGGCCAACGTCCTGACTTTC. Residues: CASSRVAGANVLTF.

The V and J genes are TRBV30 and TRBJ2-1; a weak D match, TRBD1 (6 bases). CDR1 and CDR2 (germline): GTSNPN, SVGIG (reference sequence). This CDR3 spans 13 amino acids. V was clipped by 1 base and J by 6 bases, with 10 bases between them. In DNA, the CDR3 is TGTGCCTGGAGTGACGGACAGCGCAATGAGCAGTTCTTC. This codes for CAWSDGQRNEQFF. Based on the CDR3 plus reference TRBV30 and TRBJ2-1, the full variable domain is SQTIHQWPATLVQPVGSPLSLECTVEGTSNPNLYWYRQAAGRGLQLLFYSVGIGQISSEVPQNLSASRPQDRQFILSSKKLLLSDSGFYLCAWSDGQRNEQFFGPGTRLTVL.

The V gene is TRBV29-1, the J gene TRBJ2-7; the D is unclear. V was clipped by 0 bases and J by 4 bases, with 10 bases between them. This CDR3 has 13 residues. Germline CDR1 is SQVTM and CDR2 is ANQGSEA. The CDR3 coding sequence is TGCAGCGTTGAAGATCCCCCCTATTACGAGCAGTACTTC. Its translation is CSVEDPPYYEQYF.

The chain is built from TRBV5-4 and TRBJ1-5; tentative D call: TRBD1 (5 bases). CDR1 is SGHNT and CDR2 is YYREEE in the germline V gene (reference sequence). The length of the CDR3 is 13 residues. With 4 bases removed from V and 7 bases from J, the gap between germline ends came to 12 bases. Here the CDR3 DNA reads TGTGCCAGCAGCGGGGGTCCCGGGCAGCCCCAGCATTTT. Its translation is CASSGGPGQPQHF.

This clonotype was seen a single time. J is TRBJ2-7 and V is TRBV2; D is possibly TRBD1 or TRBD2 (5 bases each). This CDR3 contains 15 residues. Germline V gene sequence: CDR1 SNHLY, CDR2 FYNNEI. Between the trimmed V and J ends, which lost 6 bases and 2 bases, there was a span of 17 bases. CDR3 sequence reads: CASSPQWDGPYEQYF. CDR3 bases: TGTGCCAGCAGCCCCCAGTGGGACGGCCCCTACGAGCAGTACTTC.

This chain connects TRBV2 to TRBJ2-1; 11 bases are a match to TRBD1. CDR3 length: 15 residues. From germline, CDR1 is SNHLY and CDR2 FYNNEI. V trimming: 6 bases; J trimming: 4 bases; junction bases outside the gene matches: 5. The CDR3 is CASRAGTGGYNEQFF. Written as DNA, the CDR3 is TGTGCCAGCAGAGCCGGGACAGGGGGTTACAATGAGCAGTTCTTC.

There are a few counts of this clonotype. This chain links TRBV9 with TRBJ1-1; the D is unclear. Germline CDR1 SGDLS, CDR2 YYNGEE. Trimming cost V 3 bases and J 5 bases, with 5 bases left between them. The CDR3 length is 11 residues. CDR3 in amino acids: CASSGGTEAFF. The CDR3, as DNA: TGTGCCAGCAGCGGCGGAACTGAAGCTTTCTTT.